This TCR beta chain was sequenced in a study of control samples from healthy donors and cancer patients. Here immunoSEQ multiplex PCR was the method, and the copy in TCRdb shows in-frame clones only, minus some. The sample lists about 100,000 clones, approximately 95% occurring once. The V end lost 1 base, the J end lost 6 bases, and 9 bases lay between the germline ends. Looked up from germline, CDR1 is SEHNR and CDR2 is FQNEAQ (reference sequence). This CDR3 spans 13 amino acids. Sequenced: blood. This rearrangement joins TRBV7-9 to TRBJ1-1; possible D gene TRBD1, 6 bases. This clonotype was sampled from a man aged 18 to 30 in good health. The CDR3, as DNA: TGTGCCAGCAGCTTAGGGACAGTATCTGAAGCTTTCTTT. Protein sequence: CASSLGTVSEAFF.